This T cell receptor (beta chain) was sequenced in a study of shared T cell receptors in the human thymus. Generated by immunoSEQ multiplex PCR, the TCRdb table keeps only in-frame clones and is missing some. The data show 500,000 to 550,000 clones, approximately 80% seen once. Losses at the gene ends were 1 base for V and 3 bases for J; bases not matched to a gene: 6. The length of the CDR3 is 16 residues. Germline values: CDR1 LNHDA, CDR2 SQIVND (reference sequence). This clone has just a few counts. This same sample was also taken into another study, of human thymus T cells.

The sequenced material came from thymocytes. This sequence originates from a boy under two years old with a congenital heart defect. The genes are TRBV19 and TRBJ2-1; 7 bases align to TRBD2. CDR3 DNA: TGTGCCAGTAGTATAGTAACTAGCGCATACTACAATGAGCAGTTCTTC. This encodes CASSIVTSAYYNEQFF. The full variable domain, its missing parts supplied by reference TRBV19 and TRBJ2-1, is DGGITQSPKYLFRKEGQNVTLSCEQNLNHDAMYWYRQDPGQGLRLIYYSQIVNDFQKGDIAEGYSVSREKKESFPLTVTSAQKNPTAFYLCASSIVTSAYYNEQFFGPGTRLTVL.